Sequencing of this T cell receptor beta chain was carried out in a study of cytomegalovirus exposure and HLA in healthy donors. Study-level points and caveats: 87-base-pair reads could not separate some V segments, including TRBV6-2 and TRBV6-3. It was about 150 TCR beta chains that were listed as cytomegalovirus-associated. Later findings reportedly placed an Asian-associated ancestry cluster below the approximately 700-donor mean for N-insertions. Upon later analysis, TCR association rates were observed to vary by HLA locus, being highest for DRB1 and lowest for HLA-C.

Trimming removed 0 bases at V and 4 bases at J, with 6 bases between. The CDR3 has 13 residues. CDR1 and CDR2 (germline): SGHVS, FQNEAQ. On this clone itself: The antigen remains unidentified.

PCR involved 60 Vbeta and 13 Jbeta primers. Clones were read by immunoSEQ multiplex PCR, and TCRdb kept only the in-frame ones, dropping some. The repertoire holds roughly 100,000 clones, with approximately 80% as singletons. The J gene is TRBJ1-2, the V gene TRBV7-8; no definite D call. The sequenced sample consisted of PBMCs. This TCR derives from a woman between 40 and 50 years old in good health and CMV-seronegative. The CDR3 sequence is CASSLAVSYGYTF. The CDR3 coding sequence is TGTGCCAGCAGCTTAGCAGTGAGCTATGGCTACACCTTC.